These 14 T cell receptor beta chains were all obtained from the same sample, sequenced in a study of cytomegalovirus exposure and HLA in healthy donors. PCR involved 60 Vbeta and 13 Jbeta primers. TCRdb's table, derived via immunoSEQ multiplex PCR, lists solely in-frame clones and lacks some. Of some 150,000 clones detected, around three quarters appear once; the ten largest clones hold roughly 2.1%. Sequenced input: PBMCs. The receptors shown here come from a woman aged 25 to 39 in good health and CMV-seropositive.

CDR3 residues: CASSLLRAGRGVGELFF. The DNA of the CDR3 is TGTGCCAGCAGCTTATTACGGGCCGGGAGGGGAGTCGGGGAGCTGTTTTTT. The chain carries TRBV7-2 and TRBJ2-2; 8 bases line up with TRBD2. Germline V gene lookup returns CDR1 SGHTA and CDR2 FQGNSA. This CDR3 spans 17 amino acids. With V trimmed by 2 bases and J by 7 bases, 12 bases remained unmatched.

V usage is TRBV7-2 and J usage is TRBJ2-1, with D perhaps matching TRBD1 (5 bases). This CDR3 has 14 amino acids. CDR1 is SGHTA and CDR2 is FQGNSA in the germline V gene. Deletions cut 2 bases from V and 6 bases from J, with 11 bases between. CDR3 loop: CASSLKGIVNEQFF. The CDR3 DNA reads TGTGCCAGCAGCTTAAAGGGGATCGTCAATGAGCAGTTCTTC. Full variable domain (missing parts from reference TRBV7-2 and TRBJ2-1): GAGVSQSPSNKVTEKGKDVELRCDPISGHTALYWYRQSLGQGLEFLIYFQGNSAPDKSGLPSDRFSAERTGGSVSTLTIQRTQQEDSAVYLCASSLKGIVNEQFFGPGTRLTVL.

V and J are TRBV5-6 and TRBJ2-7; D is undetermined. The V gene lost 3 bases and the J gene lost 3 bases, with 4 bases spanning the gap. The length of the CDR3 is 11 residues. Germline CDR1 reads SGHDT; CDR2 reads YYEEEE. This CDR3 reads CASSSNYEQYF. CDR3 sequence (DNA): TGTGCCAGCAGCTCCAACTACGAGCAGTACTTC.

Here the CDR3 DNA reads TGTGCCACTCTACAGGGAGGGAATACTGAAGCTTTCTTT. Amino acid sequence: CATLQGGNTEAFF. This chain links TRBV6-5 with TRBJ1-1; D may be TRBD1 (6 bases). The CDR3 totals 13 residues. V was pared by 10 bases and J by 5 bases, with 17 bases between. The germline V gene encodes CDR1 MNHEY and CDR2 SVGAGI.

The chain links TRBV30 to TRBJ2-3, with D possibly matching TRBD2 (6 bases). Trimming removed 4 bases at V and 3 bases at J, with 20 bases between. This CDR3 is 16 amino acids long. Per germline, CDR1 GTSNPN and CDR2 SVGIG (reference sequence). The CDR3 bases are TGTGCCTGGACTCCCGGGAGCACGCTAGCAACAGATACGCAGTATTTT. Residues: CAWTPGSTLATDTQYF.

This chain connects TRBV4-3 to TRBJ2-7; 7 bases fit TRBD2. The CDR3 has 15 amino acids. Germline V gene lookup returns CDR1 LGHNA and CDR2 YSLEER. V shed 0 bases and J 3 bases; nucleotides not matched to a gene: 5. CDR3 amino acids: CASSQERTSGYEQYF. Written as DNA, the CDR3 is TGCGCCAGCAGCCAAGAAAGGACTAGTGGCTACGAGCAGTACTTC.

This clone was recorded a few times. The chain links TRBV11-3 to TRBJ2-1; 7 nucleotides match TRBD2. The germline V gene has CDR1 SGHNT and CDR2 YENEEA. The CDR3 totals 16 residues. V shed 3 bases and J 8 bases; nucleotides not matched to a gene: 13. The CDR3 spells CASSLGLAGDRDEQFF. Here the CDR3 DNA reads TGTGCCAGCAGCTTGGGACTGGCGGGAGATCGGGATGAGCAGTTCTTC. The whole variable domain, filled in from reference TRBV11-3 and TRBJ2-1, reads EAGVVQSPRYKIIEKKQPVAFWCNPISGHNTLYWYLQNLGQGPELLIRYENEEAVDDSQLPKDRFSAERLKGVDSTLKIQPAELGDSAVYLCASSLGLAGDRDEQFFGPGTRLTVL.

This sequence joins TRBV10-1 and TRBJ2-2; D may be TRBD2 (5 bases). Germline CDR1 reads WNHNN; CDR2 reads SYGVQD (reference sequence). The germline V and J ends were trimmed by 2 bases and 4 bases, with 5 bases remaining between them. The length of the CDR3 is 13 residues. The CDR3 DNA is TGCGCCAGCAGTGAGCGGGGCACCGGGGAGCTGTTTTTT. Translating gives CASSERGTGELFF.

The V and J genes are TRBV7-8 and TRBJ2-5; D unresolved. The J call is doubtful: the DNA matches TRBJ2-7 better. Germline V CDR1 and CDR2: SGHVS, FQNEAQ. The CDR3 totals 12 residues. The CDR3 is CASSLDAYEQYF. For the CDR3, the DNA is TGTGCCAGCAGCTTAGATGCCTACGAGCAGTACTTC.

The chain carries TRBV27 and TRBJ2-4; D is unresolved. With 3 bases removed from V and 2 bases from J, the gap between germline ends came to 11 bases. The germline V gene encodes CDR1 MNHEY and CDR2 SMNVEV (reference sequence). The CDR3 is made up of 15 amino acids. The DNA of the CDR3 is TGTGCCAGCAGTTTCCTCCCCTTTCCCAAAAACATTCAGTACTTC. This encodes CASSFLPFPKNIQYF.

The V gene is TRBV19, the J gene TRBJ1-3; D unresolved. Trimming took 2 bases from V and 0 from J, leaving 5 bases between them. The germline gives CDR1 LNHDA, CDR2 SQIVND (reference sequence). This CDR3 comprises 14 residues. In DNA, the CDR3 is TGTGCCAGTAGTATAACCAGCTCTGGAAACACCATATATTTT. Protein sequence: CASSITSSGNTIYF.

V gene TRBV5-5 combines with J gene TRBJ2-4; 11 bases are shared with TRBD2. This CDR3 has 15 residues. Germline V gene lookup returns CDR1 SGHKS and CDR2 YYEKEE (reference sequence). J gave up 5 bases and V 2 bases, and 3 bases lay outside the gene matches. CDR3 DNA sequence: TGTGCCAGCAGCTTACTAGCGGGAGTCCAAAACATTCAGTACTTC. Residues: CASSLLAGVQNIQYF.

The chain joins TRBV30 to TRBJ1-6; D is uncertain. Germline CDR1 reads GTSNPN; CDR2 reads SVGIG (reference sequence). The CDR3 covers 13 residues. The V gene lost 3 bases and the J gene lost 7 bases, with 10 bases spanning the gap. The CDR3 loop reads CAWSLYQNSPLHF. The CDR3 DNA reads TGTGCCTGGAGCCTTTATCAGAATTCACCCCTCCACTTT.

V gene TRBV6-5 combines with J gene TRBJ2-7; 10 positions agree with TRBD1. V shed 2 bases, J shed 3 bases, and the junction held 4 bases outside the gene matches. The CDR3 runs 15 residues. Germline V gene data show CDR1 as MNHEY and CDR2 as SVGAGI. CDR3: CASSYGTGAVYEQYF. The CDR3 DNA reads as TGTGCCAGCAGTTACGGGACAGGGGCCGTCTACGAGCAGTACTTC.